This T cell receptor beta chain derives from a study of T cell responses to AZD1222 COVID-19 vaccine. General study points: The study reported that nearly half of spike-specific TCRs target unmutated variant regions. The breadth and depth of Spike-specific TCRs increased once two AZD1222 doses had been given. None of the repertoires were sampled until the peak T cell response had passed.

Method: immunoSEQ multiplex PCR; TCRdb's copy keeps in-frame clones and lacks some. The profile shows over 65,000 clones, about nine tenths of them singletons. CDR3 size: 15 residues. Germline CDR1 reads MNHEY; CDR2 reads SVGAGI. Trimming shortened V by 5 bases and J by 2 bases, and 13 bases separated the two germline ends. Turning to this clone: As yet, its antigen is unknown.

This sequence joins TRBV6-5 and TRBJ1-3, with TRBD1 as a possible D gene (6 bases). This receptor was identified in an adult who received the AZD1222 COVID-19 vaccine. The sequenced sample was peripheral blood, obtained 28 days after the second AZD1222 dose. CDR3 in amino acids: CASSTGFITGNTIYF. As DNA, the CDR3 is TGTGCCAGCAGTACAGGGTTTATCACTGGAAACACCATATATTTT.